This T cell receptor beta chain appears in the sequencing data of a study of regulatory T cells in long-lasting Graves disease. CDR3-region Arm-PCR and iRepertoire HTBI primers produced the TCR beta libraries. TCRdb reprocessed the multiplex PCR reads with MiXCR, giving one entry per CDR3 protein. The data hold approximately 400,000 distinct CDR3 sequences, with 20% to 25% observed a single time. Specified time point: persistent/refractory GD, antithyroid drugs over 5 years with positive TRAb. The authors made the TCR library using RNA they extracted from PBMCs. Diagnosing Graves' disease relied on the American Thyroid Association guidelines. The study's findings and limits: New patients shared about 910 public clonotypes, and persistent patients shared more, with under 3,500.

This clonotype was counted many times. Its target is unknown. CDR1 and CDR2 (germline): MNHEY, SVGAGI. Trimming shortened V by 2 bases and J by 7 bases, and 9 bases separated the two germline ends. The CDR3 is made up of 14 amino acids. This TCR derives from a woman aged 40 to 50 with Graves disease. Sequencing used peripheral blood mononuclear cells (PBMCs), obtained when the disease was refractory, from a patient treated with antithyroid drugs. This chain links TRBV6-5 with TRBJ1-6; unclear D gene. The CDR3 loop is CASSYKGSNSPLHF. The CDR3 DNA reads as TGTGCCAGCAGTTACAAGGGTTCGAATTCACCCCTCCACTTT.